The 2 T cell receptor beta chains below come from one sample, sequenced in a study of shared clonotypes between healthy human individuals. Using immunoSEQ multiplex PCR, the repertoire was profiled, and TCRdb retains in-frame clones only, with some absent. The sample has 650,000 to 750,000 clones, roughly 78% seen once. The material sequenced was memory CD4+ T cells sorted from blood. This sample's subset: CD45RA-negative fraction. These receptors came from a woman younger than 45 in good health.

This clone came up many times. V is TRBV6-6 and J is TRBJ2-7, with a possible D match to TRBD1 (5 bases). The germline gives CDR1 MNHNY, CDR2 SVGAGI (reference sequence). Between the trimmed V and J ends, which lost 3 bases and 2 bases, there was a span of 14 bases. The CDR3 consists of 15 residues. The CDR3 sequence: CASSYLGDSTYEQYF. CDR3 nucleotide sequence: TGTGCCAGCAGTTATCTCGGAGACAGTACCTACGAGCAGTACTTC.

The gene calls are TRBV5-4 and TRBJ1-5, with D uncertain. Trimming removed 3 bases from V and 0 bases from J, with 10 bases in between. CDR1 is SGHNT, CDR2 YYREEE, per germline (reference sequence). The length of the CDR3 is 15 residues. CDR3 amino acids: CASSSGLGSNQPQHF. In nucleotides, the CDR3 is TGTGCCAGCAGCTCCGGACTCGGTAGCAATCAGCCCCAGCATTTT.